A single sample gave rise to the 10 T cell receptor beta chains below, sequenced in a study of T-cell memory formation after mild COVID-19. TCRdb processed the 5' RACE reads anew with MiXCR; each CDR3 protein has one entry. The table includes 250,000 to 300,000 distinct CDR3 sequences, about 16% detected once. The sequencing input was PBMCs or a T cell subset sorted from them (not recorded which). Every receptor here comes from a man between 18 and 35 years old who had mild COVID-19 (a few samples of this study predate the infection). Cell type and time point are not known.

This chain links TRBV6-2 or TRBV6-3 with TRBJ2-5, with a tentative D call TRBD2 (5 bases). CDR3 length: 18 residues. Germline V gene data show CDR1 as MNHEY and CDR2 as SVGEGT. V was shortened by 0 bases and J by 4 bases, with 21 bases between the two germline ends. The CDR3 here is CASSYSTVSRLARETQYF. Here the CDR3 DNA reads TGTGCCAGCAGTTACTCGACCGTTTCCCGGCTAGCTAGAGAGACCCAGTACTTC.

This sequence joins TRBV7-9 and TRBJ2-5; no clear D. Deletions cut 6 bases from V and 7 bases from J, with 15 bases between. The CDR3 covers 13 residues. The germline CDR1 and CDR2 sequences are SEHNR and FQNEAQ (reference sequence). The CDR3 here is CASSPDLGSTQYF. CDR3 DNA sequence: TGTGCCAGCAGTCCCGACTTGGGATCGACCCAGTACTTC.

This clonotype has just a few counts. The chain employs TRBV21-1 and TRBJ1-1; the DNA was not used to check the table's D call, TRBD1. TRBV21-1 is marked as a pseudogene. This CDR3 has 16 amino acids. This CDR3 is CASSKVEGTGGTEAFF. In DNA, the CDR3 is TGTGCCAGCAGCAAAGTGGAAGGGACAGGGGGGACCGAAGCTTTCTTT.

The chain has TRBV6-5 and TRBJ1-6, with D maybe TRBD1 (5 bases). V lost 0 bases, J lost 5 bases, and 14 bases lay in between. In germline, CDR1 is MNHEY, CDR2 SVGAGI. CDR3 length equals 17 residues. Here the CDR3 DNA reads TGTGCCAGCAGTTACTCGATAGTCCCGGGGGATAATTCACCCCTCCACTTT. This translates into CASSYSIVPGDNSPLHF.

This clonotype has only a few counts. J is TRBJ1-2 and V is TRBV20-1; D is possibly TRBD1 (6 bases). This CDR3 is 13 amino acids long. V was shortened by 5 bases and J by 7 bases, with 17 bases between the two germline ends. CDR1 is DFQATT, CDR2 SNEGSKA, per germline (reference sequence). CDR3 residues: CSAGSTGNSGYTF. The DNA for the CDR3 is TGCAGTGCTGGATCAACAGGGAACAGTGGCTACACCTTC.

This clonotype has just a few counts. V is TRBV6-2 or TRBV6-3 and J is TRBJ2-1; 8 bases agree with TRBD1. Trimming removed 6 bases from V and 8 bases from J; junction bases left unmatched: 12. Germline values: CDR1 MNHEY, CDR2 SVGEGT. There are 15 residues in the CDR3. CDR3 amino acids: CASRHAGQGVHEQFF. CDR3 DNA sequence: TGTGCCAGCAGACACGCCGGACAGGGAGTCCATGAGCAGTTCTTC.

V and J are TRBV6-6 and TRBJ2-7; D tentatively fits TRBD1 or TRBD2 (5 bases each). Trimming cost V 6 bases and J 8 bases, with 14 bases left between them. Germline V CDR1 and CDR2: MNHNY, SVGAGI (reference sequence). The CDR3 consists of 12 residues. The CDR3 sequence: CASSQRGIKQYF. CDR3 nucleotides: TGTGCCAGCAGCCAGAGGGGAATCAAGCAGTACTTC.

The chain couples TRBV19 to TRBJ2-5; D is ambiguous. Between the trimmed V and J ends, which lost 4 bases and 5 bases, there was a span of 17 bases. Germline values: CDR1 LNHDA, CDR2 SQIVND (reference sequence). The CDR3 consists of 15 residues. The CDR3 DNA is TGTGCCAGTAGTAGGTTCAAGGGCCTGGGGGAGACCCAGTACTTC. Its translation: CASSRFKGLGETQYF.

This clonotype appeared a few times. This sequence joins TRBV7-9 and TRBJ2-1, with D maybe TRBD2 (6 bases). V was shortened by 5 bases and J by 0 bases, with 17 bases between the two germline ends. The V gene's germline CDR1 is SEHNR and CDR2 FQNEAQ (reference sequence). The CDR3 is 17 residues long. CDR3 loop: CASSPREGGSSYNEQFF. The CDR3 region has the DNA TGTGCCAGCAGCCCCCGCGAAGGAGGGAGCTCCTACAATGAGCAGTTCTTC.

The V and J genes are TRBV4-2 and TRBJ2-1; 8 nucleotides match TRBD2. This CDR3 region has 15 residues. Germline V gene data show CDR1 as LGHNA and CDR2 as YNFKEQ. Trimming at V came to 3 bases and at J to 4 bases, leaving 5 bases not matched to a gene. The CDR3, as DNA: TGTGCCAGCAGCCACGGTAGCGGGGAGTACAATGAGCAGTTCTTC. It yields the protein CASSHGSGEYNEQFF.